In this sample, the clone carrying this T cell receptor beta chain turned up a few times. In the original workflow: Amplification of reference gene primers provided the estimated nucleated cell counts. Repertoires were generated with immunoSEQ multiplex PCR, while TCRdb's copy carries only in-frame clones and drops some. D and trimming were read from the DNA, whereas the V and J calls and clone size are those reported in that table. The sample shows roughly 140,000 clones, about 81% of them seen only once. CDR1 and CDR2 (germline): SGHRS, YFSETQ. Trimming removed 5 bases from V and 2 bases from J, with 16 bases in between. This CDR3 has 15 residues. Adults between about 18 and 95 years of age took part from under 25 US areas. The data are from a study of blood T cell repertoires in COVID-19. Study-level background: The United States, Italy and Spain provided the acute and convalescent COVID-19 samples. From T cells, B-cell-depleted T cells, or PBMCs came the material, which was cDNA or gDNA.

This sequence originates from a man between 45 and 60 years old who had recovered from COVID-19. V usage is TRBV5-1 and J usage is TRBJ1-2; tentatively, D is TRBD1 (6 bases). Sequenced sample: PBMCs or T cells enriched from blood (not recorded which). In DNA, the CDR3 is TGCGCCAGCAGTTTTGGGGACACACACAACTATGGCTACACCTTC. Translating it yields CASSFGDTHNYGYTF.